This T cell receptor beta chain was sequenced during a study of blood T cell repertoires in COVID-19. On the study more broadly: Samples representing acute and convalescent COVID-19 were sourced from the United States, Italy and Spain. From T cells, B-cell-depleted T cells, or PBMCs came the material, which was cDNA or gDNA.

Clones were sequenced by immunoSEQ multiplex PCR, and TCRdb holds only the in-frame ones, with some missing. This table has 400,000 or so clones, about 89% appearing once. Patients of the Seattle cohort, enrolled during active infection, were followed longitudinally. CDR1 is SGDLS and CDR2 is YYNGEE in the germline V gene. The CDR3 spans 15 residues. V shed 1 base and J shed 10 bases, with 15 bases lying between them. This TCR was sampled from a woman aged 40 to 49 with COVID-19, enrolled during active disease. The sequenced sample consisted of peripheral blood. The chain recombines TRBV9 with TRBJ1-6, with no clear D. For the CDR3, the DNA is TGTGCCAGCAGCGTACGGACGGGTGAGGGATCACCCCTCCACTTT. It translates to CASSVRTGEGSPLHF.